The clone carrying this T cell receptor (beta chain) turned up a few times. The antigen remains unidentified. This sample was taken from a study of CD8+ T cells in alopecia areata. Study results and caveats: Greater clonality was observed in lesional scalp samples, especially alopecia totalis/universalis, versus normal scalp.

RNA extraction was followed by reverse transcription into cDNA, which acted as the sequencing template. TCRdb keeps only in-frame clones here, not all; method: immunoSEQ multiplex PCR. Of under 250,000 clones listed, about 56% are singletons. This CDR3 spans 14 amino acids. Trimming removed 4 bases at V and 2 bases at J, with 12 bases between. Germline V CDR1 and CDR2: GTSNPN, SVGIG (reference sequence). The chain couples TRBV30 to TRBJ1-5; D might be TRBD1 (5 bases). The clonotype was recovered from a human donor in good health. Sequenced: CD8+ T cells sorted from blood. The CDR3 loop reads CAWTTGVGNQPQHF. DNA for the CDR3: TGTGCCTGGACGACGGGGGTTGGCAATCAGCCCCAGCATTTT.